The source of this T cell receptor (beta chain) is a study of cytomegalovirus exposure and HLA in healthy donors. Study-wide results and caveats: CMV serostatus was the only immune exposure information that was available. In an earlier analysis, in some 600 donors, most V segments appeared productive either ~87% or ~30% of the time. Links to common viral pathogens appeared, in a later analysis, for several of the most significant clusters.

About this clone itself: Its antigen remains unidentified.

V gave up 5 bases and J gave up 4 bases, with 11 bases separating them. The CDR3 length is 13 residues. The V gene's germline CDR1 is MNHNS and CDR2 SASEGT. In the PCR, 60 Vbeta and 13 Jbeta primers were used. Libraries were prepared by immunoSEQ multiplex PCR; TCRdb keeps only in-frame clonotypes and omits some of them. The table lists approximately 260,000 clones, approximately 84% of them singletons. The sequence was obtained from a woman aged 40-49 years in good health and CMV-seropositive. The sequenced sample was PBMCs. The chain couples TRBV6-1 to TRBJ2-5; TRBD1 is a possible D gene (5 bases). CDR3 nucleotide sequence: TGTGCCAGCAGTAGGGGCCCCCCAGAGACCCAGTACTTC. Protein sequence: CASSRGPPETQYF.